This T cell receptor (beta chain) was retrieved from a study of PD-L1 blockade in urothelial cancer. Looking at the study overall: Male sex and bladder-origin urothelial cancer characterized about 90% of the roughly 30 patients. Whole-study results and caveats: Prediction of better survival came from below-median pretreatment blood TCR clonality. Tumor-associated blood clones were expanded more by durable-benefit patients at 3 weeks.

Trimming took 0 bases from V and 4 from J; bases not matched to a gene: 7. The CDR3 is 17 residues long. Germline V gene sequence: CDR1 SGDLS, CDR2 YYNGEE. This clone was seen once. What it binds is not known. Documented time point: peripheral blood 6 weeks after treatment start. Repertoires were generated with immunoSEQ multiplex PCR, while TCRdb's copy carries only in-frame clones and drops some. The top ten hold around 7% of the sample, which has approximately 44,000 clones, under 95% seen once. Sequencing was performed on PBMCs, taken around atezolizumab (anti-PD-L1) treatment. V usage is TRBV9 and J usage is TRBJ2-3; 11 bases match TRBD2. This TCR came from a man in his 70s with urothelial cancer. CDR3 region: CASSVGTSGSAADTQYF. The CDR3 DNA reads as TGTGCCAGCAGCGTAGGCACTAGCGGGAGTGCTGCAGATACGCAGTATTTT. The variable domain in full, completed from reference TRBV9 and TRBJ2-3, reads DSGVTQTPKHLITATGQRVTLRCSPRSGDLSVYWYQQSLDQGLQFLIQYYNGEERAKGNILERFSAQQFPDLHSELNLSSLELGDSALYFCASSVGTSGSAADTQYFGPGTRLTVL.